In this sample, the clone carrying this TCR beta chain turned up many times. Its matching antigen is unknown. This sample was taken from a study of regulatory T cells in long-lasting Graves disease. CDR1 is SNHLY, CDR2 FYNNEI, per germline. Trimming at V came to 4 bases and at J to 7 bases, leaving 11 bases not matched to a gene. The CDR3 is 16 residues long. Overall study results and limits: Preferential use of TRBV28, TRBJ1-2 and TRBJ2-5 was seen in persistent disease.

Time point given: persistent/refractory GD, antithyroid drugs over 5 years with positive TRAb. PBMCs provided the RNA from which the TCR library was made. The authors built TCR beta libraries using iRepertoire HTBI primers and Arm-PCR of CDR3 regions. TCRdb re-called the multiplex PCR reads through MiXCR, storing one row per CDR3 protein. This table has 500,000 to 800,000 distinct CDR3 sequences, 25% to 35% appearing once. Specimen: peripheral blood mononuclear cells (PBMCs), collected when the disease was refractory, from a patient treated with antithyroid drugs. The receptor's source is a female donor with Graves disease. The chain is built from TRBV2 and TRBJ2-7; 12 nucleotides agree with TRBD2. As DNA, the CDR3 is TGTGCCAGCAGTGCAACTCGACTAGCGGGAGATCAAGAGCAGTACTTC. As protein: CASSATRLAGDQEQYF.